Shown below are 21 T cell receptor beta chains from a single sample sequenced in a study of Ad26.COV2.S vaccination and SARS-CoV-2 variants. Clones were sequenced by immunoSEQ multiplex PCR, and TCRdb holds only the in-frame ones, with some missing. Among 450,000 to 550,000 clones listed, roughly 89% were seen once. The treatment here: 15 to 20 received Ad26.COV2.S at low or high dose, single or two shots; about 5 received placebo; per-sample allocation not given. Following the first vaccine or placebo injection, samples were taken on day 63. The sequencing here drew on peripheral blood, taken in a trial of Ad26.COV2.S vaccine versus placebo. Receptor source: a person aged 18-65 years who received the Ad26.COV2.S COVID-19 vaccine or a placebo.

V and J are TRBV7-9 and TRBJ1-2, with D perhaps matching TRBD1 (5 bases). Germline V gives CDR1 SEHNR, CDR2 FQNEAQ (reference sequence). The germline V and J ends were trimmed by 4 bases and 4 bases, with 10 bases remaining between them. The CDR3 extends over 13 amino acids. The CDR3 protein is CASSSQEFYGYTF. CDR3 nucleotide sequence: TGTGCCAGCAGCTCACAGGAGTTCTATGGCTACACCTTC. Full variable domain (missing parts from reference TRBV7-9 and TRBJ1-2): DTGVSQNPRHKITKRGQNVTFRCDPISEHNRLYWYRQTLGQGPEFLTYFQNEAQLEKSRLLSDRFSAERPKGSFSTLEIQRTEQGDSAMYLCASSSQEFYGYTFGSGTRLTVV.

In this sample, this clone turned up a few times. The chain couples TRBV9 to TRBJ2-7; D is perhaps TRBD2 (7 bases). Per germline, CDR1 SGDLS and CDR2 YYNGEE. Between the trimmed V and J ends, which lost 0 bases and 7 bases, there was a span of 17 bases. The CDR3 loop spans 15 amino acids. The CDR3 reads CASSVDAGAWREQYF. CDR3 sequence (DNA): TGTGCCAGCAGCGTAGATGCGGGGGCATGGAGGGAGCAGTACTTC.

This clone was found a few times. The chain combines TRBV13 with TRBJ2-1, with 7 bases aligning to TRBD2. Germline CDR1 is PRHDT and CDR2 is FYEKMQ (reference sequence). This CDR3 has 16 amino acids. V was clipped by 1 base and J by 5 bases; unmatched bases: 8. CDR3 sequence: CASSLAAGVLNNEQFF. CDR3 DNA sequence: TGTGCCAGCAGCTTAGCGGCGGGAGTTCTCAACAATGAGCAGTTCTTC.

A few counts support this clone. V usage is TRBV3-1 (or the pseudogene TRBV3-2) and J usage is TRBJ1-4, with 8 bases aligning to TRBD1. V lost 4 bases and J lost 8; bases outside the gene matches: 6. The germline gives CDR1 LGHDT, CDR2 YNNKEL (reference sequence). This CDR3 has 14 residues. CDR3 bases: TGTGCCAGCAGCCCCCTGACAGGGGCAGAAAAACTGTTTTTT. As protein: CASSPLTGAEKLFF.

V usage is TRBV6-5 and J usage is TRBJ1-4; maybe TRBD1 (6 bases). The CDR3 has 15 residues. Germline CDR1 MNHEY, CDR2 SVGAGI. V was clipped by 2 bases and J by 7 bases, with 14 bases between them. DNA for the CDR3: TGTGCCAGCAGTTACGTGGACAGTTCTGGTGAAAAACTGTTTTTT. It translates to CASSYVDSSGEKLFF.

The chain recombines TRBV12-3 or TRBV12-4 with TRBJ1-5; D gene uncertain. Between the trimmed V and J ends, which lost 8 bases and 6 bases, there was a span of 14 bases. The CDR3 extends over 13 amino acids. DNA for the CDR3: TGTGCCAGCTCTTCCGGCGGCGGTCAGCCCCAGCATTTT. Translation gives CASSSGGGQPQHF.

V is TRBV5-6 and J is TRBJ1-6; the D gene is possibly TRBD1 (5 bases). V was clipped by 0 bases and J by 13 bases, with 17 bases between them. Germline values: CDR1 SGHDT, CDR2 YYEEEE. The CDR3 sequence is 15 residues long. CDR3 residues: CASSLAGASGRPLHF. CDR3 coding DNA: TGTGCCAGCAGCTTGGCCGGGGCGTCAGGGCGTCCCCTCCACTTT.

The rearrangement joins TRBV5-4 to TRBJ1-6; tentatively, D is TRBD1 (5 bases). CDR1 SGHNT and CDR2 YYREEE come from the germline V gene (reference sequence). V shed 0 bases and J shed 10 bases, with 8 bases lying between them. The CDR3 runs to 13 residues. CDR3 sequence (DNA): TGTGCCAGCAGCTTGGAAGGGGTGTCACCCCTCCACTTT. Protein sequence: CASSLEGVSPLHF.

The CDR3 here is CASSPMVGGAYNEQFF. The CDR3 DNA follows: TGTGCCAGCTCACCTATGGTCGGGGGGGCCTACAATGAGCAGTTCTTC. The V call is TRBV18, the J call TRBJ2-1; 8 bases match TRBD2. Germline V gene sequence: CDR1 KGHSH, CDR2 LQKENI. The CDR3 contains 16 residues. Trimming removed 3 bases from V and 2 bases from J; junction bases left unmatched: 6.

V usage is TRBV19 and J usage is TRBJ2-3, with TRBD2 matching over 7 bases. The CDR3 loop spans 13 amino acids. Germline V lookup: CDR1 LNHDA, CDR2 SQIVND (reference sequence). Germline trimming cut 5 bases from V and 3 bases from J; bases unmatched to any gene: 2. CDR3 DNA sequence: TGTGCCAGTAGTCGTAGCGGGACAGATACGCAGTATTTT. Translation gives CASSRSGTDTQYF.

The rearrangement uses TRBV7-2 and TRBJ1-1, with TRBD1 identical over 9 bases. V lost 7 bases and J lost 7; bases outside the gene matches: 7. CDR1 is SGHTA, CDR2 FQGNSA, per germline. CDR3 size: 13 residues. The CDR3 coding sequence is TGTGCCAGCATGCTAGGACAGGGGATTGAAGCTTTCTTT. It yields the protein CASMLGQGIEAFF.

The chain is built from TRBV18 and TRBJ2-2; D not resolved. Trimming shortened V by 8 bases and J by 3 bases, and 13 bases separated the two germline ends. Germline CDR1 KGHSH, CDR2 LQKENI. The CDR3 sequence is 14 residues long. CDR3 sequence reads: CASGPRRDTGELFF. The DNA for the CDR3 is TGTGCCAGCGGGCCCCGAAGGGACACCGGGGAGCTGTTTTTT.

The chain carries TRBV7-8 and TRBJ1-3, with a weak D call TRBD1 (6 bases). This CDR3 contains 17 residues. Per germline, CDR1 SGHVS and CDR2 FQNEAQ. The germline V and J ends were trimmed by 2 bases and 0 bases, with 14 bases remaining between them. For the CDR3, the DNA is TGTGCCAGCAGCTTACGAATCAGGGGCCTCTCTGGAAACACCATATATTTT. Its translation is CASSLRIRGLSGNTIYF.

This clone showed up just a few times. The J gene is TRBJ2-7, the V gene TRBV28, with a tentative D call TRBD1 (6 bases). Germline V CDR1 and CDR2: MDHEN, SYDVKM. Trimming shortened V by 10 bases and J by 3 bases, and 16 bases separated the two germline ends. The length of the CDR3 is 13 residues. CDR3 region: CAIGGREYYEQYV. The CDR3 region has the DNA TGTGCCATTGGGGGCAGGGAGTACTACGAGCAGTACGTC.

V gene TRBV6-5 combines with J gene TRBJ2-3, with D perhaps matching TRBD1 (6 bases). CDR1 is MNHEY and CDR2 is SVGAGI in the germline V gene. The ends were cut back, 5 bases at V and 2 bases at J, with 14 bases in the middle. The CDR3 sequence is 15 residues long. CDR3 loop: CASSPQGTPTDTQYF. The CDR3 DNA reads TGTGCCAGCAGTCCCCAAGGGACACCCACAGATACGCAGTATTTT.

This clone was recorded only once. In nucleotides, the CDR3 is TGCGCCAGCAGCTCTGGGGGTCTCTCCTACAATGAGCAGTTCTTC. This sequence encodes CASSSGGLSYNEQFF. The chain employs TRBV5-1 and TRBJ2-1, with D perhaps given as TRBD1 or TRBD2 (5 bases each). CDR3 size: 15 residues. Trimming shortened V by 3 bases and J by 0 bases, and 10 bases separated the two germline ends. Germline CDR1 reads SGHRS; CDR2 reads YFSETQ.

V gene TRBV28 combines with J gene TRBJ2-7; D may be TRBD1 or TRBD2 (5 bases each). Trimming cost V 4 bases and J 5 bases, with 15 bases left between them. Germline CDR1 MDHEN, CDR2 SYDVKM. This CDR3 contains 14 residues. The CDR3 DNA reads as TGTGCCAGCAGTTCAATAGGGACCACCCACGAGCAGTACGTC. This encodes CASSSIGTTHEQYV.

The chain is built from TRBV6-5 and TRBJ1-4; D unresolved. Germline values: CDR1 MNHEY, CDR2 SVGAGI. There are 12 residues in the CDR3. V was pared by 7 bases and J by 4 bases, with 7 bases between. The CDR3: CASNRNNEKLFF. The CDR3 DNA sequence: TGTGCCAGCAACAGAAATAATGAAAAACTGTTTTTT.

The V gene is TRBV7-3, the J gene TRBJ2-3; tentative D call: TRBD2 (6 bases). Germline CDR1 and CDR2: SGHTA and FQGTGA. The CDR3 covers 13 residues. With 5 bases removed from V and 6 bases from J, the gap between germline ends came to 12 bases. DNA for the CDR3: TGTGCCAGCAGCCCTCATGGGGGGGATACGCAGTATTTT. It codes for CASSPHGGDTQYF.

The chain combines TRBV9 with TRBJ1-4; the D is unclear. This CDR3 is built from 13 residues. From germline, CDR1 is SGDLS and CDR2 YYNGEE. The V end lost 0 bases, the J end lost 4 bases, and 4 bases lay between the germline ends. CDR3 protein: CASSVALNEKLFF. Here the CDR3 DNA reads TGTGCCAGCAGCGTAGCCCTTAATGAAAAACTGTTTTTT.

This clone was observed a single time. The chain combines TRBV5-6 with TRBJ2-3, with no clear D. Trimming left V 0 bases short and J 0 bases short, with 11 bases between. Germline loops: CDR1 SGHDT, CDR2 YYEEEE. The CDR3 loop spans 16 amino acids. The CDR3 DNA sequence: TGTGCCAGCAGCTTGGGTGTCCCTGTTAGCACAGATACGCAGTATTTT. It is translated as CASSLGVPVSTDTQYF.